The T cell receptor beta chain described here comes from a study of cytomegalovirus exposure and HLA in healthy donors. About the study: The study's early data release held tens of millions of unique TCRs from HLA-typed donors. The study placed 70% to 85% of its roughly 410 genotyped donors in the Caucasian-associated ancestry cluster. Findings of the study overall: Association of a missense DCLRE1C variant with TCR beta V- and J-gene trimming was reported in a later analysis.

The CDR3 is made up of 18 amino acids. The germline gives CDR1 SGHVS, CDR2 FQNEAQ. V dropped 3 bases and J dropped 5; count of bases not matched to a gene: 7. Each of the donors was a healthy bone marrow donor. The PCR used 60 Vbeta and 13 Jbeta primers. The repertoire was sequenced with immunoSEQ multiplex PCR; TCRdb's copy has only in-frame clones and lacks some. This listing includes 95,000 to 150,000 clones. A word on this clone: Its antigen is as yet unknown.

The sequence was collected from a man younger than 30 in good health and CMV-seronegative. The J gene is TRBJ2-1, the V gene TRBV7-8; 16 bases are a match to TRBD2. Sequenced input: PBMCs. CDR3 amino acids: CASSLPGLAGGFHNEQFF. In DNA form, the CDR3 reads TGTGCCAGCAGCTTGCCGGGACTAGCGGGAGGGTTCCACAATGAGCAGTTCTTC.